The 25 T cell receptor beta chains presented below share a single source sample, sequenced in a study of Ad26.COV2.S vaccination and SARS-CoV-2 variants. Treatment here: 15 to 20 received Ad26.COV2.S at low or high dose, single or two shots; five or six received placebo; per-sample allocation not given. Samples were taken on day 63 after the first vaccine or placebo injection. TCRdb's table, derived via immunoSEQ multiplex PCR, lists solely in-frame clones and lacks some. The sample yields about 680,000 clones, 89% seen once. The sequenced sample was peripheral blood, obtained in a trial of Ad26.COV2.S vaccine versus placebo. The receptors originated from a person aged 18-65 years who received the Ad26.COV2.S COVID-19 vaccine or a placebo.

The chain combines TRBV6-5 with TRBJ1-6, with D unclear. In germline, CDR1 is MNHEY, CDR2 SVGAGI. The CDR3 has 13 amino acids. V was pared by 5 bases and J by 10 bases, with 12 bases between. The CDR3 bases are TGTGCCAGCAGTCTTGAGGAAAAGTCACCCCTCCACTTT. This gives the protein CASSLEEKSPLHF.

A remark on this clone: Likely a read error: the CDR3 ends without its conserved phenylalanine or tryptophan. The DNA is omitted, as the CDR3 cannot be located on it reliably, and the CDR3 follows TCRdb's listing. V gene TRBV11-2 combines with J gene TRBJ2-4; TRBD2, the table's D call, lacks a check against the DNA. Ends included, the CDR3 has 13 residues. The germline gives CDR1 SGHAT, CDR2 FQNNGV. CDR3 residues: CASSKTSGNPPTV.

This clone was seen only once. CDR3 residues: CASSERGTATGNTIYF. In DNA form, the CDR3 reads TGTGCCAGCAGCGAACGTGGGACAGCCACTGGAAACACCATATATTTT. The chain carries TRBV27 and TRBJ1-3, with TRBD1 matching over 7 bases. The ends lost 6 bases at V and 2 bases at J; junction bases unmatched: 10. The CDR3 extends over 16 amino acids. Germline values: CDR1 MNHEY, CDR2 SMNVEV (reference sequence).

V is TRBV27 and J is TRBJ1-1; a possible D gene is TRBD1 (5 bases). V was pared by 3 bases and J by 9 bases, with 11 bases between. This CDR3 is built from 12 residues. Germline loops: CDR1 MNHEY, CDR2 SMNVEV (reference sequence). CDR3 nucleotide sequence: TGTGCCAGCAGTTTGATAGGGGCGAAAGCTTTCTTT. Protein product: CASSLIGAKAFF.

J is TRBJ1-1 and V is TRBV27; tentative D call: TRBD1 (6 bases). The V gene's germline CDR1 is MNHEY and CDR2 SMNVEV (reference sequence). Trimming left V 5 bases short and J 6 bases short, with 16 bases between. The CDR3 consists of 14 residues. This chain's CDR3 is CASSNRASMAEAFF. The CDR3 DNA reads TGTGCCAGCAGTAACAGGGCATCAATGGCTGAAGCTTTCTTT.

The chain uses TRBV2 and TRBJ1-4; D perhaps matches TRBD1 (5 bases). The CDR3 contains 13 residues. The germline V gene encodes CDR1 SNHLY and CDR2 FYNNEI. Between the trimmed V and J ends, which lost 11 bases and 8 bases, there was a span of 18 bases. This chain's CDR3 is CAGARDLGEKLFF. Written as DNA, the CDR3 is TGTGCCGGGGCCCGGGACCTCGGGGAAAAACTGTTTTTT.

This clone was found once. The chain combines TRBV9 with TRBJ1-3; D is undetermined. This CDR3 comprises 14 residues. Germline lookup yields CDR1 SGDLS and CDR2 YYNGEE. With 4 bases removed from V and 1 base from J, the gap between germline ends came to 9 bases. In nucleotides, the CDR3 is TGTGCCAGCAGCAGATCGGGATCTGGAAACACCATATATTTT. Amino acid sequence: CASSRSGSGNTIYF. Full variable domain (rest looked up from reference TRBV9 and TRBJ1-3): DSGVTQTPKHLITATGQRVTLRCSPRSGDLSVYWYQQSLDQGLQFLIQYYNGEERAKGNILERFSAQQFPDLHSELNLSSLELGDSALYFCASSRSGSGNTIYFGEGSWLTVV.

The chain links TRBV6-5 to TRBJ2-5, with TRBD2 matching over 12 bases. The CDR3 length is 15 residues. Germline CDR1 is MNHEY and CDR2 is SVGAGI. V dropped 5 bases and J dropped 4; count of bases not matched to a gene: 5. CDR3 nucleotides: TGTGCCAGCAGTCTAGCGGGGGGGCGGGTAGAGACCCAGTACTTC. Translating gives CASSLAGGRVETQYF.

The chain is built from TRBV19 and TRBJ2-1, with 9 bases that match TRBD1. V trimming: 4 bases; J trimming: 7 bases; junction bases outside the gene matches: 5. CDR1 is LNHDA, CDR2 SQIVND, per germline (reference sequence). The CDR3 sequence is 14 residues long. Written as DNA, the CDR3 is TGTGCCAGTAGTACCTGGGACAGGGCAAATGAGCAGTTCTTC. This translates into CASSTWDRANEQFF.

The chain links TRBV30 to TRBJ1-6; a weak D match, TRBD1 (5 bases). The CDR3 spans 15 residues. Trimming took off 4 bases at V and 5 bases at J, with 15 bases between the two ends. Germline lookup yields CDR1 GTSNPN and CDR2 SVGIG (reference sequence). CDR3 DNA sequence: TGTGCCTGGACACAGGAAAGGAGGGATAATTCACCCCTCCACTTT. This encodes CAWTQERRDNSPLHF.

The chain has TRBV24-1 and TRBJ1-5; 7 bases map to TRBD1. Germline CDR1 is KGHDR and CDR2 is SFDVKD. This CDR3 is 16 amino acids long. V lost 9 bases, J lost 3 bases, and 13 bases stayed unmatched. Written as DNA, the CDR3 is TGTGCCACCGCCACGGGAAACAGGGGAAACAATCAGCCCCAGCATTTT. It specifies CATATGNRGNNQPQHF.

The chain links TRBV23-1 to TRBJ2-6; 12 bases agree with TRBD1. TRBV23-1 is known as an ORF, though its function is uncertain. The CDR3 loop spans 18 amino acids. Losses at the gene ends were 7 bases for V and 2 bases for J; bases not matched to a gene: 9. In DNA, the CDR3 is TGCGCCAGCACCCTGCCGGGACAGGGGGCGCCTGGGGCCAACGTCCTGACTTTC. It specifies CASTLPGQGAPGANVLTF.

J is TRBJ2-3 and V is TRBV7-6, with a possible D match to TRBD1 (7 bases). CDR1 and CDR2 from the germline V gene are SGHVS and FNYEAQ. This CDR3 has 16 amino acids. V was pared by 2 bases and J by 1 base, with 13 bases between. Written as DNA, the CDR3 is TGTGCCAGCAGCTTATGGCCCAGGGGGGGCACAGATACGCAGTATTTT. Its protein product is CASSLWPRGGTDTQYF.

The V call is TRBV4-3, the J call TRBJ1-3, with D maybe TRBD1 (5 bases). The CDR3 is 19 amino acids. Deletions cut 0 bases from V and 3 bases from J, with 21 bases between. Per the germline V gene, CDR1 is LGHNA and CDR2 is YSLEER. CDR3 in DNA: TGCGCCAGCAGCCAAGATCTATCAGGGCTTACGGGTGATGGAAACACCATATATTTT. It translates to CASSQDLSGLTGDGNTIYF.

The chain is built from TRBV6-5 and TRBJ2-7; D unresolved. The germline V and J ends were trimmed by 5 bases and 5 bases, with 13 bases remaining between them. The CDR3 loop spans 13 amino acids. Germline CDR1 MNHEY, CDR2 SVGAGI. In DNA form, the CDR3 reads TGTGCCAGCAGTCGACCGGGCCTCGACGAGCAGTACTTC. As protein: CASSRPGLDEQYF.

Regarding this clone: At one end, the junction sequence differs from germline, possibly due to a read error. The chain couples TRBV29-1 to TRBJ1-2; D not resolved. The CDR3 totals 9 residues. Germline values: CDR1 SQVTM, CDR2 ANQGSEA. The CDR3 here is CSVDPGGIF. CDR3 in DNA: TGCAGCGTTGATCCGGGAGGGATCTTC.

This clone was seen a few times. The chain joins TRBV30 to TRBJ1-1, with D unclear. V lost 2 bases and J lost 0, with 7 bases in between. In germline, CDR1 is GTSNPN, CDR2 SVGIG (reference sequence). The CDR3 runs 13 residues. In DNA, the CDR3 is TGTGCCTGGAGTAGCCGGGTGAACACTGAAGCTTTCTTT. Encoded protein: CAWSSRVNTEAFF.

The chain is built from TRBV19 and TRBJ2-3; D gene ambiguous. This CDR3 has 13 amino acids. Deletions cut 5 bases from V and 8 bases from J, with 14 bases between. Germline assignment: CDR1 LNHDA and CDR2 SQIVND (reference sequence). CDR3 amino acids: CASSRLGGATQYF. The CDR3 DNA follows: TGTGCCAGTAGTCGTTTAGGTGGAGCTACGCAGTATTTT.

This chain joins TRBV29-1 and TRBJ1-3; 8 bases fit TRBD1. The CDR3 is made up of 15 amino acids. The J segment lost 0 bases and the V segment lost 7 bases, leaving 8 bases of the junction unmatched. The germline V gene encodes CDR1 SQVTM and CDR2 ANQGSEA. The CDR3 loop is CSAGQGSSSGNTIYF. The CDR3 region has the DNA TGCAGCGCTGGACAGGGCTCGAGCTCTGGAAACACCATATATTTT.

The chain uses TRBV3-1 (or the pseudogene TRBV3-2) and TRBJ2-7; tentatively, D is TRBD2 (6 bases). There are 14 residues in the CDR3. V was shortened by 3 bases and J by 1 base, with 10 bases between the two germline ends. The germline V gene encodes CDR1 LGHDT and CDR2 YNNKEL (reference sequence). In nucleotides, the CDR3 is TGTGCCAGCAGCCAGACGACTAGTTCCTACGAGCAGTACTTC. The encoded protein is CASSQTTSSYEQYF.

The chain uses TRBV28 and TRBJ2-7; 7 nucleotides line up with TRBD1. The CDR3 sequence is 15 residues long. Trimming cost V 8 bases and J 4 bases; bases outside gene matches: 14. CDR1 is MDHEN, CDR2 SYDVKM, per germline. DNA of the CDR3: TGTGCCAGCCCAAGGACCACAGGGGATGGGTACGAGCAGTACTTC. Protein: CASPRTTGDGYEQYF.

The CDR3 loop is CSAVGQGLYEQYF. In DNA, the CDR3 is TGCAGCGCTGTGGGACAGGGTCTCTACGAGCAGTACTTC. The rearrangement uses TRBV29-1 and TRBJ2-7, with 9 bases matching TRBD1. J was trimmed by 3 bases and V by 7 bases; bases with no gene match: 7. Germline CDR1 is SQVTM and CDR2 is ANQGSEA. The CDR3 is 13 amino acids.

The chain links TRBV9 to TRBJ2-7; TRBD2 aligns across 13 bases. The CDR3 has 15 amino acids. V dropped 4 bases and J dropped 3; count of bases not matched to a gene: 4. Germline values: CDR1 SGDLS, CDR2 YYNGEE. The DNA of the CDR3 is TGTGCCAGCAGCCCTCGACTAGCGGGGGGCTACGAGCAGTACTTC. It specifies CASSPRLAGGYEQYF.

This clone was seen a single time. This chain joins TRBV7-2 and TRBJ2-1; 14 positions agree with TRBD2. CDR1 is SGHTA, CDR2 FQGNSA, per germline. V shed 5 bases and J 6 bases; nucleotides not matched to a gene: 9. This CDR3 region has 17 residues. The CDR3 region is CASSTRLAGGIINEQFF. Written as DNA, the CDR3 is TGTGCCAGCAGCACCCGACTAGCGGGGGGGATTATCAATGAGCAGTTCTTC.

This clone appeared once. The chain has TRBV18 and TRBJ1-5; possibly TRBD1 for D (6 bases). CDR3 length: 14 residues. The germline CDR1 and CDR2 sequences are KGHSH and LQKENI. Trimming took 3 bases from V and 2 from J, leaving 8 bases between them. The chain's CDR3 is CASSPSGGNQPQHF. DNA for the CDR3: TGTGCCAGCTCACCGTCAGGGGGCAATCAGCCCCAGCATTTT.